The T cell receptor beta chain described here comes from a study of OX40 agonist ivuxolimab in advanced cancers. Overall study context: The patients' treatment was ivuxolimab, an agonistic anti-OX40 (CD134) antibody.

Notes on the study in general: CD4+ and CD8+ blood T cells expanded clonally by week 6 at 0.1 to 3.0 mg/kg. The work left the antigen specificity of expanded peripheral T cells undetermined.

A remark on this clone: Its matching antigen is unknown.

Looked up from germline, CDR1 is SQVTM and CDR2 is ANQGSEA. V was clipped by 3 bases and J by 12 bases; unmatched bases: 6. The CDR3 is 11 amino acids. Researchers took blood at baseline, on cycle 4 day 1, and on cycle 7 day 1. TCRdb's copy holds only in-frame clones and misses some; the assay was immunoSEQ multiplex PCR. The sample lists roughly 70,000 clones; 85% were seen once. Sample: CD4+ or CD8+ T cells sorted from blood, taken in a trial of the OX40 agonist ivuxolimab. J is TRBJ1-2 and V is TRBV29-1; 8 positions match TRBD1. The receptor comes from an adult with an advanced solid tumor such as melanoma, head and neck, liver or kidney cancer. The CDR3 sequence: CSVDRTGTDTF. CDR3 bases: TGCAGCGTTGATCGGACAGGGACGGACACCTTC.